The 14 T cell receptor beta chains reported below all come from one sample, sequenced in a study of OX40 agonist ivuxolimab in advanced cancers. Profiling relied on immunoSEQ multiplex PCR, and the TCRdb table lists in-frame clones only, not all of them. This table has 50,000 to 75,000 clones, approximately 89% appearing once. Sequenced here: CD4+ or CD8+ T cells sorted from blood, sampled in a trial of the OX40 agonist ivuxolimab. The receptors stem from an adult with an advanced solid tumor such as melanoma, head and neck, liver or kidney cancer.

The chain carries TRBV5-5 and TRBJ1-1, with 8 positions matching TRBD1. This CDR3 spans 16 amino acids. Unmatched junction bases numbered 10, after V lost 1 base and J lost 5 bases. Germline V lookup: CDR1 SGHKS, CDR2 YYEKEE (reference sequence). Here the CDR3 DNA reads TGTGCCAGCAGCTTGAGGGTTAACAGGGGGGATACTGAAGCTTTCTTT. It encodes CASSLRVNRGDTEAFF.

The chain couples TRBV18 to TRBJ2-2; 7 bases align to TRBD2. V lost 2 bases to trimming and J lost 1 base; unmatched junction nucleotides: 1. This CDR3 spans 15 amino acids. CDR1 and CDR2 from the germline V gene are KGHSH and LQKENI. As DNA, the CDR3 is TGTGCCAGCTCACCAATAGCGGGGAACACCGGGGAGCTGTTTTTT. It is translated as CASSPIAGNTGELFF.

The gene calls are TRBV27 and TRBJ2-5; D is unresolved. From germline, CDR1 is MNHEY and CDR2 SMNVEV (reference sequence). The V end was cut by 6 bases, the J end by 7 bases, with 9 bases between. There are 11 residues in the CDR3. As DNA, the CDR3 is TGTGCCAGCAGCGATGGACGGACCCAGTACTTC. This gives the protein CASSDGRTQYF.

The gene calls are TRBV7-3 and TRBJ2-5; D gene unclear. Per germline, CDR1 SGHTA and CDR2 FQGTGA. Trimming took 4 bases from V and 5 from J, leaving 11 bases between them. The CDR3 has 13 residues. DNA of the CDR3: TGTGCCAGCAGCTCCCACCTGGGCGAGACCCAGTACTTC. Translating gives CASSSHLGETQYF.

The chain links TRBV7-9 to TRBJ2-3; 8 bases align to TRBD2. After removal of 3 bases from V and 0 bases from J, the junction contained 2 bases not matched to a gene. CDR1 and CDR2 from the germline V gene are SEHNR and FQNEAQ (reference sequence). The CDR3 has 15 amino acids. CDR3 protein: CASSFGGASTDTQYF. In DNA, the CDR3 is TGTGCCAGCAGCTTCGGGGGGGCTAGCACAGATACGCAGTATTTT.

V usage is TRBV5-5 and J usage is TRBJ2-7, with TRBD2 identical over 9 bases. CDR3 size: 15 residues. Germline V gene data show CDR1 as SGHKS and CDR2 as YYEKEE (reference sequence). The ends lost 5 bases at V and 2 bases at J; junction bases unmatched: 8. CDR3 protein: CASSLAGAITYEQYF. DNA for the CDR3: TGTGCCAGCAGTTTAGCGGGGGCAATCACCTACGAGCAGTACTTC.

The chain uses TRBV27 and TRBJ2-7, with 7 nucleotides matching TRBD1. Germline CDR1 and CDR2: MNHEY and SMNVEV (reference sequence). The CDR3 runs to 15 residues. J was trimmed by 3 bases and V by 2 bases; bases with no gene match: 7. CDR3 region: CASSLGTDNFYEQYF. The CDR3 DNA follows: TGTGCCAGCAGTTTAGGGACAGATAACTTCTACGAGCAGTACTTC.

The CDR3 coding sequence is TGCGCCAGCAGCCCCCTCGTTCAGGCGATGAATCAGCCCCAGCATTTT. Translated: CASSPLVQAMNQPQHF. The chain combines TRBV10-2 with TRBJ1-5; no clear D gene. Germline assignment: CDR1 WSHSY and CDR2 SAAADI. The CDR3 covers 16 residues. V was clipped by 6 bases and J by 4 bases, with 19 bases between them.

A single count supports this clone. The CDR3 reads CASSYGAVTNEKLFF. Written as DNA, the CDR3 is TGTGCCAGCAGTTACGGGGCAGTCACTAATGAAAAACTGTTTTTT. The chain employs TRBV6-6 and TRBJ1-4; D is possibly TRBD1 (5 bases). V was clipped by 2 bases and J by 2 bases, with 9 bases between them. Germline CDR1 reads MNHNY; CDR2 reads SVGAGI (reference sequence). The CDR3 covers 15 residues.

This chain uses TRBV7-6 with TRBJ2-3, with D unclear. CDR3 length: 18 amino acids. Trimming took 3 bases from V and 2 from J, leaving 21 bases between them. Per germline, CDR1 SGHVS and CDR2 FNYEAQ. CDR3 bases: TGTGCCAGCAGCTTGGGTTGGGATGTCGGGCAGACCACAGATACGCAGTATTTT. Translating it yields CASSLGWDVGQTTDTQYF.

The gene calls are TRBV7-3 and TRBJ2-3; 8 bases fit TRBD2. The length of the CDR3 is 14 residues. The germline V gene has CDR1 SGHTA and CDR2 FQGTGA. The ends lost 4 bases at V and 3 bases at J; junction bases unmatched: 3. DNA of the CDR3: TGTGCCAGCAGCTCAGGACTAGCAACAGATACGCAGTATTTT. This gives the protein CASSSGLATDTQYF.

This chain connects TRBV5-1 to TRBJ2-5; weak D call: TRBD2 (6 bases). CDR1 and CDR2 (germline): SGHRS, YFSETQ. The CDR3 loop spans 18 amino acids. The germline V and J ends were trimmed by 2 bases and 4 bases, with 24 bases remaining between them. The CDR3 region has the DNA TGCGCCAGCAGCTTAATATTCGGGACTGCCCTCTCGGCAGAGACCCAGTACTTC. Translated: CASSLIFGTALSAETQYF.

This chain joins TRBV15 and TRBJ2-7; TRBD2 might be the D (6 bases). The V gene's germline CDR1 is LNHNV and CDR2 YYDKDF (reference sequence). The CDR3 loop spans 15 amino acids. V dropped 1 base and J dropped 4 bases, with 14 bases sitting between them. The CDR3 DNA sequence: TGTGCCACCAGCAGAGTAGGGGACTCGGCGTACGAGCAGTACTTC. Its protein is CATSRVGDSAYEQYF.

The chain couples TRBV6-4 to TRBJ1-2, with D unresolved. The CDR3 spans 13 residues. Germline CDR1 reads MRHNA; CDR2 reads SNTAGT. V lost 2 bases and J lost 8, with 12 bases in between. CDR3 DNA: TGTGCCAGCAGTGACAACCTGATAGGGGGCTACACCTTC. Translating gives CASSDNLIGGYTF.